A single TCR beta chain is shown here with its context. Its specificity is unknown. It was with unique molecular identifiers that the TCRbeta library was prepared. MiXCR, run by TCRdb on the PCR reads, gives a single entry per CDR3 protein. The sample has 150,000 to 200,000 distinct CDR3 sequences; over 8.5% are singletons. The data belong to a study of T-cell reconstitution after alpha-beta-depleted transplantation in children. CDR1 is LGHDT, CDR2 YNNKEL, per germline (reference sequence). The CDR3 length is 17 residues. Unmatched junction bases numbered 18, after V lost 11 bases and J lost 1 base. Broader study findings: Newly produced T cells mostly accounted for T-cell counts and diversity one year post-transplant.

The input for sequencing was PBMCs, taken before TCRalphabeta/CD19-depleted stem cell transplant. The receptor's source is a boy aged 2-9 years with acute myeloid leukemia, due to receive a stem cell transplant. The chain has TRBV3-1 and TRBJ2-7; TRBD1 agrees at 9 bases. The DNA for the CDR3 is TGTGCCTGCACCCGCCTACCCACAGGGGGCCGGTCCTACGAGCAGTACTTC. Protein sequence: CACTRLPTGGRSYEQYF.